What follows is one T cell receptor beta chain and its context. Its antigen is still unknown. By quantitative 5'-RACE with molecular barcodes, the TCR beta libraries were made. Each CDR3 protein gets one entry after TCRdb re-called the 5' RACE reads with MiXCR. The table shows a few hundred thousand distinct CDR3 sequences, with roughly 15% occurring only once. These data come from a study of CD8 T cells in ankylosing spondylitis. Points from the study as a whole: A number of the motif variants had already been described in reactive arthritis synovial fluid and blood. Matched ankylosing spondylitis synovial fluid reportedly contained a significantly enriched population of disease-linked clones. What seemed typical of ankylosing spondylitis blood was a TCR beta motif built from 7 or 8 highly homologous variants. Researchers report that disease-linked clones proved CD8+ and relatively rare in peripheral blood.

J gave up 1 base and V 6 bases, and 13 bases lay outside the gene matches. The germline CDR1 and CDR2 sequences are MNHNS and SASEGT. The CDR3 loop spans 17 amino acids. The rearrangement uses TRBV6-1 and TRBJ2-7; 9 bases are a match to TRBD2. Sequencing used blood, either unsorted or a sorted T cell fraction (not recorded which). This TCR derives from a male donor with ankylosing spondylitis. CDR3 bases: TGTGCCAGCAGCCTCGGGACTAGCAGAAGAATTTCCTACGAGCAGTACTTC. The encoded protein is CASSLGTSRRISYEQYF.